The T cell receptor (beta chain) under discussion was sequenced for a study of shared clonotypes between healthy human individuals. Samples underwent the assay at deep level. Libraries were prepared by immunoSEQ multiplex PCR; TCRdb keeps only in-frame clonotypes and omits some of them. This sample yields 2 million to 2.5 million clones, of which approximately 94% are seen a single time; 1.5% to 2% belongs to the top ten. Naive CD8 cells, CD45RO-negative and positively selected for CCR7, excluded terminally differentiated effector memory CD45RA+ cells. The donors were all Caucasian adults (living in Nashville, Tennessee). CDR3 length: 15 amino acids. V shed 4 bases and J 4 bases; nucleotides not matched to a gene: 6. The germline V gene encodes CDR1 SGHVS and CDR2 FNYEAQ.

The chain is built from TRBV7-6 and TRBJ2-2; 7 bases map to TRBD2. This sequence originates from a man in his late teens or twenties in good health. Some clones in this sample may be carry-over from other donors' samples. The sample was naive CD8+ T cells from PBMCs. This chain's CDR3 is CASSYGGSFTGELFF. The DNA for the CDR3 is TGTGCCAGCAGCTATGGCGGGAGTTTCACCGGGGAGCTGTTTTTT.